Each of the 20 T cell receptor beta chains below was sequenced from the same sample in a study of blood T cell repertoires in COVID-19. Profiled with immunoSEQ multiplex PCR; TCRdb holds only in-frame clones, not every one. The table includes approximately 200,000 clones, about 85% detected once. Sequenced material: peripheral blood. The origin of the receptors is a man in his forties with acute or convalescent COVID-19.

The genes are TRBV6-5 and TRBJ1-6; D unclear. Germline-derived CDR1 and CDR2 are MNHEY and SVGAGI. Trimming pared 7 bases from V and 9 bases from J, leaving 10 bases between. The CDR3 has 12 residues. The CDR3 reads CASIEGSSPLHF. Here the CDR3 DNA reads TGTGCCAGCATAGAGGGAAGTTCACCCCTCCACTTT.

CDR3 DNA sequence: TGTGCCAGCAGCCAGGTACAGGGTCCTGAAGCTTTCTTT. It specifies CASSQVQGPEAFF. The chain couples TRBV3-1 (or the pseudogene TRBV3-2) to TRBJ1-1; TRBD1 might be the D (6 bases). Trimming removed 3 bases at V and 6 bases at J, with 11 bases between. There are 13 residues in the CDR3. CDR1 LGHDT and CDR2 YNNKEL come from the germline V gene (reference sequence).

V usage is TRBV14 and J usage is TRBJ2-6; D is unclear. Germline CDR1 reads SGHDN; CDR2 reads FVKESK. The CDR3 contains 18 residues. Trimming shortened V by 0 bases and J by 0 bases, and 12 bases separated the two germline ends. CDR3 coding DNA: TGTGCCAGCAGCCAAGAGCCCCTATCGTACTCTGGGGCCAACGTCCTGACTTTC. As protein: CASSQEPLSYSGANVLTF. Looking up the rest from reference TRBV14 and TRBJ2-6 gives the full variable domain: EAGVTQFPSHSVIEKGQTVTLRCDPISGHDNLYWYRRVMGKEIKFLLHFVKESKQDESGMPNNRFLAERTGGTYSTLKVQPAELEDSGVYFCASSQEPLSYSGANVLTFGAGSRLTVL.

This chain joins TRBV28 and TRBJ1-5, with TRBD1 identical over 7 bases. Germline-derived CDR1 and CDR2 are MDHEN and SYDVKM. This CDR3 is 15 amino acids long. V lost 8 bases, J lost 5 bases, and 12 bases stayed unmatched. The CDR3 sequence is CASQSRDSLYQPQHF. DNA for the CDR3: TGTGCCAGCCAATCCCGGGACAGCTTATATCAGCCCCAGCATTTT.

The chain recombines TRBV9 with TRBJ2-3, with 8 positions matching TRBD2. The germline V gene encodes CDR1 SGDLS and CDR2 YYNGEE. V was clipped by 5 bases and J by 0 bases; unmatched bases: 5. CDR3 length equals 15 residues. CDR3 DNA: TGTGCCAGCAGTTATAGCGGGGACAGCACAGATACGCAGTATTTT. Its protein product is CASSYSGDSTDTQYF.

The V call is TRBV7-8, the J call TRBJ2-7; 7 nucleotides align to TRBD1. The CDR3 has 13 residues. J lost 3 bases, V lost 4 bases, and 3 bases had no gene match. Germline lookup yields CDR1 SGHVS and CDR2 FQNEAQ. Here the CDR3 reads CASSSDRIYEQYF. DNA of the CDR3: TGTGCCAGCAGCTCGGACAGGATCTACGAGCAGTACTTC.

This clone was seen only once. The J gene is TRBJ2-7, the V gene TRBV4-3, with TRBD1 matching over 7 bases. The J segment lost 2 bases and the V segment lost 2 bases, leaving 9 bases of the junction unmatched. The CDR3 extends over 16 amino acids. Germline V gene data show CDR1 as LGHNA and CDR2 as YSLEER. The CDR3 loop reads CASSQYRGPSAYEQYF. CDR3 coding DNA: TGCGCCAGCAGCCAATATAGGGGGCCTTCCGCCTACGAGCAGTACTTC.

CDR3: CASSSGQTNYGYTF. Written as DNA, the CDR3 is TGTGCCAGCAGTTCGGGACAGACGAACTATGGCTACACCTTC. The chain has TRBV28 and TRBJ1-2; 7 nucleotides match TRBD1. The CDR3 length is 14 residues. Germline trimming cut 4 bases from V and 2 bases from J; bases unmatched to any gene: 4. The germline V gene encodes CDR1 MDHEN and CDR2 SYDVKM.

This chain connects TRBV6-5 to TRBJ1-2; no clear D gene. Germline values: CDR1 MNHEY, CDR2 SVGAGI. Trimming pared 0 bases from V and 2 bases from J, leaving 7 bases between. This CDR3 has 14 residues. CDR3 in amino acids: CASSYSRRNYGYTF. DNA of the CDR3: TGTGCCAGCAGTTACTCGAGGCGCAACTATGGCTACACCTTC.

This clone turned up a few times. The rearrangement joins TRBV5-1 to TRBJ2-2, with D possibly matching TRBD1 (5 bases). Trimming removed 1 base from V and 4 bases from J, with 11 bases in between. CDR1 SGHRS and CDR2 YFSETQ come from the germline V gene. The CDR3 is 15 amino acids. CDR3 residues: CASSLIGEGTGELFF. CDR3 sequence (DNA): TGCGCCAGCAGCTTGATAGGGGAAGGCACCGGGGAGCTGTTTTTT.

The CDR3 nucleotides read TGTGCCAGCAGTTACCAATCCACGGGGGGAACCTACTCCTACGAGCAGTACTTC. Translated, it gives CASSYQSTGGTYSYEQYF. The genes are TRBV6-2 or TRBV6-3 and TRBJ2-7; TRBD2 matches at 7 bases. V was pared by 2 bases and J by 0 bases, with 13 bases of the junction left unmatched. The length of the CDR3 is 18 residues. Germline assignment: CDR1 MNHEY and CDR2 SVGEGT.

This clone occurred a few times. J is TRBJ2-2 and V is TRBV18, with TRBD2 identical over 8 bases. V trimming: 3 bases; J trimming: 6 bases; junction bases outside the gene matches: 6. Looked up from germline, CDR1 is KGHSH and CDR2 is LQKENI. The CDR3 is 15 residues long. The DNA for the CDR3 is TGTGCCAGCTCACCCTTTAGCGGGGACGCCGGGGAGCTGTTTTTT. Protein sequence: CASSPFSGDAGELFF.

The rearrangement links TRBV29-1 to TRBJ2-2; perhaps TRBD2 as D (5 bases). V was cut by 0 bases and J by 4 bases, with 18 bases left in between. This CDR3 spans 17 amino acids. Germline CDR1 is SQVTM and CDR2 is ANQGSEA. CDR3 nucleotide sequence: TGCAGCGTTGAAGAAGAAAAGAGCGCTCGGGGCACCGGGGAGCTGTTTTTT. This sequence encodes CSVEEEKSARGTGELFF.

This clone was counted ten times or more. CDR3 DNA sequence: TGTGCCAGCAAATTGGAGTCGGGCGAGCAGTACTTC. Its protein is CASKLESGEQYF. The rearrangement links TRBV2 to TRBJ2-7; D uncertain. In germline, CDR1 is SNHLY, CDR2 FYNNEI. Trimming removed 7 bases from V and 6 bases from J, with 13 bases in between. This CDR3 has 12 residues.

This clone has only a few counts. The genes are TRBV3-1 (or the pseudogene TRBV3-2) and TRBJ1-6; 8 nucleotides line up with TRBD1. The trim removed 3 bases at V and 8 bases at J, leaving 0 bases unmatched. CDR3 length equals 13 residues. CDR1 and CDR2 from the germline V gene are LGHDT and YNNKEL (reference sequence). The CDR3 nucleotides are TGTGCCAGCAGCCAGGACAGGGATTCACCCCTCCACTTT. Translated, it gives CASSQDRDSPLHF.

This chain links TRBV5-6 with TRBJ1-2, with D hard to call. The CDR3 runs 14 residues. Trimming left V 4 bases short and J 0 bases short, with 10 bases between. Germline lookup yields CDR1 SGHDT and CDR2 YYEEEE. DNA for the CDR3: TGTGCCAGCAGCCCGTTACAGCCTAACTATGGCTACACCTTC. As protein: CASSPLQPNYGYTF.

V usage is TRBV7-9 and J usage is TRBJ2-2, with D hard to call. In germline, CDR1 is SEHNR, CDR2 FQNEAQ (reference sequence). V was clipped by 2 bases and J by 7 bases, with 8 bases between them. CDR3 length: 13 amino acids. The CDR3 sequence: CASSLLVDGELFF. The CDR3 region has the DNA TGTGCCAGCAGCTTATTAGTCGACGGGGAGCTGTTTTTT.

The gene calls are TRBV27 and TRBJ2-7; 8 bases match TRBD2. V shed 2 bases and J 7 bases; nucleotides not matched to a gene: 4. Germline CDR1 MNHEY, CDR2 SMNVEV (reference sequence). The CDR3 consists of 13 residues. The CDR3 nucleotides read TGTGCCAGCAGTTTAAGCGGGGGTCGGGAGCAGTACTTC. As protein: CASSLSGGREQYF.

The V gene is TRBV30, the J gene TRBJ1-6; D call uncertain. The CDR3 covers 13 residues. Germline CDR1 reads GTSNPN; CDR2 reads SVGIG (reference sequence). The ends were cut back, 4 bases at V and 7 bases at J, with 11 bases in the middle. In DNA, the CDR3 is TGTGCCTGGACAGGAGGGCAGAATTCACCCCTCCACTTT. The encoded protein is CAWTGGQNSPLHF.

The chain employs TRBV30 and TRBJ1-1, with D maybe TRBD1 (6 bases). The CDR3 runs 12 residues. Germline lookup yields CDR1 GTSNPN and CDR2 SVGIG (reference sequence). V lost 5 bases to trimming and J lost 10 bases, with 17 bases between them. The CDR3 loop is CAWGAGAKGAFF. CDR3 bases: TGTGCCTGGGGGGCAGGGGCTAAGGGAGCTTTCTTT.